The rows below give T cell receptor beta chains drawn from one sample of a study of blood T cell repertoires in COVID-19. Sequencing was performed with immunoSEQ multiplex PCR; in TCRdb, only in-frame clones are kept and a portion is missing. The sample lists approximately 390,000 clones; around 87% were seen once. The sample was peripheral blood. The receptors here all came from a woman aged 55-75 years with COVID-19, enrolled during active disease. Each CDR3 is given with its conserved first and last residue. A D gene is named only where the DNA matches it firmly. The size field is filled for only some rows; it gives once, few, many or a size class.

- | - | TRBJ1-1 | TRBV7-2 | CASSGRQVGTEAFF | TGTGCCAGCAGCGGTCGACAGGTTGGCACTGAAGCTTTCTTT
- | once | TRBJ2-7 | TRBV7-8 | CASSWGAYEQYF | TGTGCCAGCAGCTGGGGGGCCTACGAGCAGTACTTC
- | - | TRBJ2-5 | TRBV19 | CASKEGARETQYF | TGTGCCAGTAAGGAGGGGGCACGGGAGACCCAGTACTTC
TRBD2 | once | TRBJ2-5 | TRBV9 | CASSPGTSETQYF | TGTGCCAGCAGCCCAGGGACTAGCGAGACCCAGTACTTC
TRBD2 | - | TRBJ2-3 | TRBV5-1 | CASSSPGLAGSTDTQYF | TGCGCCAGCAGCTCCCCGGGACTAGCGGGGAGCACAGATACGCAGTATTTT
- | - | TRBJ1-1 | TRBV30 | CAWTGTMNTEAFF | TGTGCCTGGACAGGGACTATGAACACTGAAGCTTTCTTT
TRBD2 | - | TRBJ2-3 | TRBV10-1 | CASSVSGGTDTQYF | TGCGCCAGCAGTGTTAGCGGGGGCACAGATACGCAGTATTTT
- | - | TRBJ1-5 | TRBV6-2/TRBV6-3 | CASSLQLGGNQPQHF | TGTGCCAGCAGCCTTCAACTTGGAGGCAATCAGCCCCAGCATTTT
TRBD2 | - | TRBJ2-5 | TRBV5-8 | CASSLAGGRETQYF | TGTGCCAGCAGCTTAGCGGGGGGGCGAGAGACCCAGTACTTC
- | few | TRBJ1-2 | TRBV2 | CASSAEGGYTF | TGTGCCAGCAGTGCGGAGGGTGGCTACACCTTC
TRBD1 | - | TRBJ1-5 | TRBV19 | CASSKDRGQNQPQHF | TGTGCCAGTAGCAAGGACAGGGGACAGAATCAGCCCCAGCATTTT
TRBD1 | - | TRBJ1-2 | TRBV28 | CASSLRAGGSNYGYTF | TGTGCCAGCAGTTTACGAGCAGGGGGGTCTAACTATGGCTACACCTTC
- | - | TRBJ1-1 | TRBV23-1 | CASLPQGFMNTEAFF | TGCGCCAGCTTGCCGCAGGGATTCATGAACACTGAAGCTTTCTTT
TRBD2 | - | TRBJ2-5 | TRBV6-5 | CASRLAGGLVETQYF | TGTGCCAGCAGACTAGCGGGGGGGCTCGTGGAGACCCAGTACTTC
- | - | TRBJ1-5 | TRBV6-1 | CASSEVGRGLRVQPQHF | TGTGCCAGCAGTGAAGTTGGGCGGGGCCTCCGGGTTCAGCCCCAGCATTTT
- | - | TRBJ1-2 | TRBV27 | CASSLRQGSYGYTF | TGTGCCAGCAGTTTACGGCAGGGGAGCTATGGCTACACCTTC
TRBD1 | - | TRBJ1-5 | TRBV5-5 | CASSPTGGNQPQHF | TGTGCCAGCAGCCCGACAGGGGGAAATCAGCCCCAGCATTTT
- | few | TRBJ1-5 | TRBV11-3 | CASVDTRPGNQPQHF | TGTGCCAGCGTGGACACCCGACCCGGAAATCAGCCCCAGCATTTT
TRBD1 | - | TRBJ1-3 | TRBV2 | CASRGDRGGGNTIYF | TGTGCCAGCAGGGGAGACAGGGGCGGCGGAAACACCATATATTTT
- | - | TRBJ1-5 | TRBV7-3 | CASSLSGNQPQHF | TGTGCCAGCAGCTTATCGGGGAATCAGCCCCAGCATTTT
- | - | TRBJ1-4 | TRBV9 | CASSSLGEANEKLFF | TGTGCCAGCAGTTCCTTGGGGGAGGCTAATGAAAAACTGTTTTTT
TRBD2 | - | TRBJ2-5 | TRBV7-2 | CASTWTSGGYQETQYF | TGTGCCAGCACCTGGACTAGCGGGGGATACCAAGAGACCCAGTACTTC
- | - | TRBJ2-3 | TRBV20-1 | CSARTDGSQYF | TGCAGTGCTCGTACTGACGGGTCGCAGTATTTT
- | - | TRBJ1-2 | TRBV5-4 | CASSPTSGRLSYGYTF | TGTGCCAGCAGCCCCACCTCGGGTCGCCTAAGTTATGGCTACACCTTC
TRBD2 | - | TRBJ2-3 | TRBV29-1 | CSALAGGRGDTQYF | TGCAGCGCGCTAGCGGGGGGCCGAGGAGATACGCAGTATTTT
TRBD1 | - | TRBJ1-1 | TRBV6-5 | CASQGVGTEAFF | TGTGCCAGCCAGGGGGTTGGGACTGAAGCTTTCTTT
TRBD1 | - | TRBJ1-3 | TRBV19 | CATSTGRTGNTIYF | TGTGCCACTTCGACAGGGCGCACTGGAAACACCATATATTTT
TRBD1 | - | TRBJ2-5 | TRBV5-1 | CASGRQGAETQYF | TGCGCCAGCGGAAGACAGGGGGCTGAGACCCAGTACTTC
TRBD2 | - | TRBJ2-7 | TRBV5-1 | CASSLESGGEYYEQYF | TGCGCCAGCAGCTTGGAAAGCGGGGGCGAGTACTACGAGCAGTACTTC
- | - | TRBJ2-3 | TRBV5-1 | CASSQDQGPDTQYF | TGCGCCAGCAGTCAGGACCAGGGGCCAGATACGCAGTATTTT
- | - | TRBJ2-1 | TRBV7-8 | CASTDSPFYNEQFF | TGTGCCAGCACCGACTCTCCATTCTACAATGAGCAGTTCTTC
TRBD1 | - | TRBJ2-7 | TRBV5-1 | CASSLVQGATGEQYF | TGCGCCAGCAGCTTGGTACAGGGGGCGACCGGCGAGCAGTACTTC
TRBD1 | - | TRBJ2-3 | TRBV10-1 | CASSDTGGSTDTQYF | TGCGCCAGCAGTGACACAGGGGGTTCCACAGATACGCAGTATTTT
- | - | TRBJ1-4 | TRBV7-2 | CASSLNFPPQGSREKLFF | TGTGCCAGCAGCTTAAATTTCCCTCCGCAGGGGAGTCGGGAAAAACTGTTTTTT
TRBD1 | - | TRBJ1-2 | TRBV27 | CASSLVGTGKKDYGYTF | TGTGCCAGCAGCTTAGTGGGGACAGGGAAAAAAGACTATGGCTACACCTTC
TRBD2 | - | TRBJ2-7 | TRBV5-8 | CASSPTSGGTVSHEQYF | TGTGCCAGCAGCCCCACTAGCGGGGGGACCGTTTCCCACGAGCAGTACTTC
- | - | TRBJ2-1 | TRBV20-1 | CSASPTRNEQFF | TGCAGTGCTAGTCCTACCCGCAATGAGCAGTTCTTC
- | - | TRBJ2-7 | TRBV15 | CARTTRGPTEQYF | TGTGCCAGAACAACAAGGGGTCCTACGGAGCAGTACTTC
- | - | TRBJ2-5 | TRBV3-1/TRBV3-2 | CASSQDGRVRETQYF | TGTGCCAGCAGCCAAGATGGCCGGGTAAGGGAGACCCAGTACTTC
- | - | TRBJ1-5 | TRBV7-9 | CASSLGGGSNQPQHF | TGTGCCAGCAGCTTGGGGGGAGGGAGCAATCAGCCCCAGCATTTT
- | - | TRBJ1-6 | TRBV10-3 | CATNRDSPLHF | TGTGCCACCAACAGGGATTCACCCCTCCACTTT
TRBD1 | - | TRBJ2-5 | TRBV5-8 | CAGRIQGPWETQYF | TGTGCCGGTCGAATACAGGGGCCGTGGGAGACCCAGTACTTC
- | once | TRBJ1-3 | TRBV7-2 | CASGREISGGNTIYF | TGTGCCAGCGGGAGGGAAATTTCGGGTGGAAACACCATATATTTT
- | few | TRBJ1-2 | TRBV5-1 | CASSLVGDRRDGYTF | TGCGCCAGCAGCTTGGTGGGAGATAGACGGGATGGCTACACCTTC
TRBD1 | once | TRBJ1-6 | TRBV6-5 | CASSYLRTGGYSPLHF | TGTGCCAGCAGTTACTTGCGGACAGGGGGATACTCACCCCTCCACTTT
- | - | TRBJ1-1 | TRBV27 | CASSLSGLQLEAFF | TGTGCCAGCAGTTTATCGGGCCTTCAGCTTGAAGCTTTCTTT
TRBD1 | - | TRBJ1-5 | TRBV9 | CASSYESRTGGSQPQHF | TGTGCCAGCAGCTACGAATCACGGACAGGGGGCAGTCAGCCCCAGCATTTT
TRBD2 | - | TRBJ2-3 | TRBV14 | CASSERGGPTDTQYF | TGTGCCAGCAGTGAGCGGGGGGGCCCCACAGATACGCAGTATTTT
- | - | TRBJ2-5 | TRBV30 | CAWSVSASTQTQYF | TGTGCCTGGAGTGTATCGGCTAGCACTCAGACCCAGTACTTC
- | - | TRBJ1-3 | TRBV13 | CASSLAPRARNTIYF | TGTGCCAGCAGCTTAGCCCCCAGGGCCCGAAACACCATATATTTT
- | - | TRBJ2-3 | TRBV6-5 | CASGRGLYTDTQYF | TGTGCCAGCGGTCGGGGGTTATATACAGATACGCAGTATTTT
- | - | TRBJ2-7 | TRBV6-5 | CASSPTGLMEYEQYF | TGTGCCAGCAGTCCCACAGGGCTAATGGAGTACGAGCAGTACTTC
- | few | TRBJ1-1 | TRBV19 | CASSNQGLLGPEAFF | TGTGCCAGTAGTAACCAGGGCCTCCTTGGCCCTGAAGCTTTCTTT
- | - | TRBJ1-4 | TRBV7-9 | CASSFNQQSPTNEKLFF | TGTGCCAGCAGCTTTAACCAACAGAGCCCAACTAATGAAAAACTGTTTTTT
TRBD1 | - | TRBJ2-7 | TRBV5-1 | CASSLDRTGNEQYF | TGCGCCAGCAGCTTGGACAGGACAGGGAACGAGCAGTACTTC
TRBD1 | once | TRBJ2-7 | TRBV3-1/TRBV3-2 | CASSHRQGEQYF | TGTGCCAGCAGCCACAGACAGGGTGAGCAGTACTTC
TRBD1 | - | TRBJ1-3 | TRBV7-3 | CASSSTGGSGNTIYF | TGTGCCAGCAGTTCCACAGGGGGCTCTGGAAACACCATATATTTT
TRBD1 | - | TRBJ1-1 | TRBV25-1 | CASRGTGGSEAFF | TGTGCCAGCAGGGGGACAGGAGGCTCTGAAGCTTTCTTT
TRBD1 | - | TRBJ1-4 | TRBV5-5 | CASSEGQGGEKLFF | TGTGCCAGCAGCGAGGGACAGGGGGGAGAAAAACTGTTTTTT
- | - | TRBJ1-1 | TRBV7-3 | CASSLLNPQGNTEAFF | TGTGCCAGCAGCCTACTAAACCCCCAGGGGAACACTGAAGCTTTCTTT